This TCR beta chain came from a study of CD8 T cells in ankylosing spondylitis. Study-wide results and caveats: A motif in TCR beta, a set of about 8 highly homologous variants, appeared characteristic of ankylosing spondylitis blood. With a CD8+ phenotype, disease-linked clones were relatively rare in peripheral blood.

For this clonotype: Its antigen is unknown.

The CDR3 spans 15 residues. Germline trimming cut 1 base from V and 13 bases from J; bases unmatched to any gene: 7. Looked up from germline, CDR1 is SGHNT and CDR2 is YENEEA. TCRdb reprocessed the 5' RACE reads with MiXCR, giving one entry per CDR3 protein. The sample records 700,000 to 1,000,000 distinct CDR3 sequences, about 10% being singletons. V usage is TRBV11-3 and J usage is TRBJ2-1; 13 nucleotides line up with TRBD2. The sequence derives from a male donor with ankylosing spondylitis. The sequencing sample was made of blood, either unsorted or a sorted T cell fraction (not recorded which). The CDR3 region has the DNA TGTGCCAGCAGCTTAGGGGGACTAGCGGGACGACCCCAGTTCTTC. This sequence encodes CASSLGGLAGRPQFF.